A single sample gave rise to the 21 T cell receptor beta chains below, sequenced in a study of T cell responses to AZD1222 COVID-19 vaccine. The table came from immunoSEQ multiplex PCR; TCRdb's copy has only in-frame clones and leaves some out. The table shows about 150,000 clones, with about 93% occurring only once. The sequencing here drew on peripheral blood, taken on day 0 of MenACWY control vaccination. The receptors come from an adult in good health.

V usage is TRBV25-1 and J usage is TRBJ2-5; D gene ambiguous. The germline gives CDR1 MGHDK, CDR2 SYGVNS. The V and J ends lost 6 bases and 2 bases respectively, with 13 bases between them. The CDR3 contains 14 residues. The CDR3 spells CASSKTDQQETQYF. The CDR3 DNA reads TGTGCCAGCAGCAAAACAGATCAACAAGAGACCCAGTACTTC. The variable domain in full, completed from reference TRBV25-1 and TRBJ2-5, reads EADIYQTPRYLVIGTGKKITLECSQTMGHDKMYWYQQDPGMELHLIHYSYGVNSTEKGDLSSESTVSRIRTEHFPLTLESARPSHTSQYLCASSKTDQQETQYFGPGTRLLVL.

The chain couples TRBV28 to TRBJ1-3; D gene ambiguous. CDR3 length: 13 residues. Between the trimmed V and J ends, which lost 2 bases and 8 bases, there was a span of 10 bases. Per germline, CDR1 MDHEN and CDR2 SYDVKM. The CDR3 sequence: CASSLAIGDTIYF. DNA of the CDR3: TGTGCCAGCAGTTTAGCCATTGGGGACACCATATATTTT.

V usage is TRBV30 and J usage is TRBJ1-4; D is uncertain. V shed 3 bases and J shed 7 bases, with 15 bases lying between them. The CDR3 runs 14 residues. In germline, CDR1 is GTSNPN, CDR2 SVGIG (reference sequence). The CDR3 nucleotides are TGTGCCTGGAGGTCCCACGGCCGGGGTGAAAAACTGTTTTTT. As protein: CAWRSHGRGEKLFF.

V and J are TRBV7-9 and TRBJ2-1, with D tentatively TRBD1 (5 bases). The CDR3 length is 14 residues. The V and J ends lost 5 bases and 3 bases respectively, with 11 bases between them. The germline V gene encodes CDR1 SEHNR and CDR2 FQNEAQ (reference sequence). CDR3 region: CASSLPDIYNEQFF. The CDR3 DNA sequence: TGTGCCAGCAGCCTCCCGGACATCTACAATGAGCAGTTCTTC.

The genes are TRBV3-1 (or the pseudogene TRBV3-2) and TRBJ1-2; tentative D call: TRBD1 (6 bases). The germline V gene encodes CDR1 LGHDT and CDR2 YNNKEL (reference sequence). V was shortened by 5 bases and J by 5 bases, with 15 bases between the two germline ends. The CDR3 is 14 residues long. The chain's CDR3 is CASSLWTETYGYTF. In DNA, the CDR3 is TGTGCCAGCAGCTTATGGACAGAGACGTATGGCTACACCTTC.

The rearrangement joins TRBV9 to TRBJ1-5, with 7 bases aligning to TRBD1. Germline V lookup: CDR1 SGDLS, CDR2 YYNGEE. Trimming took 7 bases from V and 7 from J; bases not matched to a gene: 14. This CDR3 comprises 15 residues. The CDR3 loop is CASGPGGTICQPQHF. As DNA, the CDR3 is TGTGCCAGCGGTCCAGGGGGAACGATTTGCCAGCCCCAGCATTTT.

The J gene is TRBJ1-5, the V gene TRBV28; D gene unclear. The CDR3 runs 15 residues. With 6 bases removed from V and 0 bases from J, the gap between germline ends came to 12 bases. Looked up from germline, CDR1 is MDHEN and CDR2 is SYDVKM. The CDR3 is CASSLFSPSNQPQHF. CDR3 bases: TGTGCCAGCAGCTTGTTCAGTCCTAGCAATCAGCCCCAGCATTTT.

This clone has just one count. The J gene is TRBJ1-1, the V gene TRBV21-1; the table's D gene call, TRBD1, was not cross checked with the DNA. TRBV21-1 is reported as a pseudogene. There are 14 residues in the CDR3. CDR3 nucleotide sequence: TGTGCCAGCACCGTCCTAAGGGGGCGCACTGAAGCTTTCTTT. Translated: CASTVLRGRTEAFF.

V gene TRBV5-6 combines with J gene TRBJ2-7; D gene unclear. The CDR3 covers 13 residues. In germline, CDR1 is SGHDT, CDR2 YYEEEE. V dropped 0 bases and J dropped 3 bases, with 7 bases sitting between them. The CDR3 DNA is TGTGCCAGCAGCTTGGTAGAGCACTACGAGCAGTACTTC. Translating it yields CASSLVEHYEQYF.

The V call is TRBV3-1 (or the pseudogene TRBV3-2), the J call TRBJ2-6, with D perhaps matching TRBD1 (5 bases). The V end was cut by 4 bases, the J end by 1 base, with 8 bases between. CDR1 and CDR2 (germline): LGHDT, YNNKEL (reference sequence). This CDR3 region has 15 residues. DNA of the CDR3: TGTGCCAGCAGCCCCCCAGGGTCTGGGGCCAACGTCCTGACTTTC. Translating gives CASSPPGSGANVLTF.

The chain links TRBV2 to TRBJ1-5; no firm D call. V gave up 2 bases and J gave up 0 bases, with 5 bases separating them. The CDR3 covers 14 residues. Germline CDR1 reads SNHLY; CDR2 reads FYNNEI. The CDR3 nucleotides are TGTGCCAGCAGTGAACTAGTTAGCAATCAGCCCCAGCATTTT. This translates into CASSELVSNQPQHF.

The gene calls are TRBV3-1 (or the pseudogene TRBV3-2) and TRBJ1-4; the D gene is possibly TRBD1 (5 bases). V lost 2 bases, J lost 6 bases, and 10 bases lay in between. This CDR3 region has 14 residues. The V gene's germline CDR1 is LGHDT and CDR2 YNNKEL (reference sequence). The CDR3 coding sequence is TGTGCCAGCAGCCAACGGGGAGGGGATGAAAAACTGTTTTTT. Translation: CASSQRGGDEKLFF.

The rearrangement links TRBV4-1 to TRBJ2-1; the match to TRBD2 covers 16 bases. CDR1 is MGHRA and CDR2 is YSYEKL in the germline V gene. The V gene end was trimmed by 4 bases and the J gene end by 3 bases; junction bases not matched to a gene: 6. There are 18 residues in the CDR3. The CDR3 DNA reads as TGCGCCAGCAGCCGGGGACTAGCGGGAGGGGGCTTCTACAATGAGCAGTTCTTC. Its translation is CASSRGLAGGGFYNEQFF.

The CDR3 DNA follows: TGTGCCAGCAGCTTGGGGGACATATCCTACAATGAGCAGTTCTTC. Protein sequence: CASSLGDISYNEQFF. V gene TRBV5-8 combines with J gene TRBJ2-1; a possible D gene is TRBD1 (6 bases). Trimming took 0 bases from V and 1 from J, leaving 8 bases between them. The length of the CDR3 is 15 residues. Germline CDR1 reads SGHTS; CDR2 reads YDEGEE.

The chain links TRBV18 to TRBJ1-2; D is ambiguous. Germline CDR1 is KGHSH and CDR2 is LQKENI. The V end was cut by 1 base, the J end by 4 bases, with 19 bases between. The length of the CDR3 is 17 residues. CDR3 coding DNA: TGTGCCAGCTCACCACGGACCTTGGGCGCGCCGCCCTATGGCTACACCTTC. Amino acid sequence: CASSPRTLGAPPYGYTF.

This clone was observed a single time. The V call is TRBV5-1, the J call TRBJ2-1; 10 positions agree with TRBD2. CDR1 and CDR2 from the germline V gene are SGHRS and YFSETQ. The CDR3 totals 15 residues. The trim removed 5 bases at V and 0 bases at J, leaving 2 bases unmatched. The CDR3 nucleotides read TGCGCCAGCAGACCTAGCGGGAGCTCCTACAATGAGCAGTTCTTC. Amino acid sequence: CASRPSGSSYNEQFF.

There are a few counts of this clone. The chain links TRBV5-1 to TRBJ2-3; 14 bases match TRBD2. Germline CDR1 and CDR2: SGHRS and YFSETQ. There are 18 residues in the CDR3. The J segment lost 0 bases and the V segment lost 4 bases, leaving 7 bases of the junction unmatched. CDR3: CASSLGLAGDGSTDTQYF. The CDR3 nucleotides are TGCGCCAGCAGCCTGGGACTAGCGGGGGACGGTAGCACAGATACGCAGTATTTT. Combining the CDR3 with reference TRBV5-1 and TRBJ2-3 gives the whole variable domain KAGVTQTPRYLIKTRGQQVTLSCSPISGHRSVSWYQQTPGQGLQFLFEYFSETQRNKGNFPGRFSGRQFSNSRSEMNVSTLELGDSALYLCASSLGLAGDGSTDTQYFGPGTRLTVL.

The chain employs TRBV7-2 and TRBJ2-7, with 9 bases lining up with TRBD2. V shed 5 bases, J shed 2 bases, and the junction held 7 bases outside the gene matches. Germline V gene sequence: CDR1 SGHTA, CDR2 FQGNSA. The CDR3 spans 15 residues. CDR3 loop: CASSRRGGTPYEQYF. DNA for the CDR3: TGTGCCAGCAGCCGGCGGGGGGGTACCCCCTACGAGCAGTACTTC. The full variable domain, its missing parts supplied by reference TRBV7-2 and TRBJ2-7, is GAGVSQSPSNKVTEKGKDVELRCDPISGHTALYWYRQSLGQGLEFLIYFQGNSAPDKSGLPSDRFSAERTGGSVSTLTIQRTQQEDSAVYLCASSRRGGTPYEQYFGPGTRLTVT.

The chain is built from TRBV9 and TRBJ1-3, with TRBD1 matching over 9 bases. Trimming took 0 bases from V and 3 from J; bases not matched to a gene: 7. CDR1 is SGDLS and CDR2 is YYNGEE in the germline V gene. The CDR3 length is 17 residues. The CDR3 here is CASSVDPGQGGGNTIYF. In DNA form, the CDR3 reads TGTGCCAGCAGCGTAGACCCGGGACAGGGAGGTGGAAACACCATATATTTT.

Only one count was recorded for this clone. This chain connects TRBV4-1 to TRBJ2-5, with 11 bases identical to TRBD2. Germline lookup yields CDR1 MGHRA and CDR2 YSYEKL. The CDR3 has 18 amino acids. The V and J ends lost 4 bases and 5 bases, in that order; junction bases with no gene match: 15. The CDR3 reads CASSPGRLLAGAPETQYF. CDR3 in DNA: TGCGCCAGCAGCCCGGGACGCTTACTAGCGGGGGCCCCGGAGACCCAGTACTTC.

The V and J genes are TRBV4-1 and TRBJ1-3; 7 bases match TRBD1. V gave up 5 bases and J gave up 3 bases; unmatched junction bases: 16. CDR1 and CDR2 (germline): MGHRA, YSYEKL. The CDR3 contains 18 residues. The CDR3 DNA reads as TGCGCCAGCAGCGAACCGGGACAGTTGATTTACGGTGGAAACACCATATATTTT. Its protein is CASSEPGQLIYGGNTIYF.